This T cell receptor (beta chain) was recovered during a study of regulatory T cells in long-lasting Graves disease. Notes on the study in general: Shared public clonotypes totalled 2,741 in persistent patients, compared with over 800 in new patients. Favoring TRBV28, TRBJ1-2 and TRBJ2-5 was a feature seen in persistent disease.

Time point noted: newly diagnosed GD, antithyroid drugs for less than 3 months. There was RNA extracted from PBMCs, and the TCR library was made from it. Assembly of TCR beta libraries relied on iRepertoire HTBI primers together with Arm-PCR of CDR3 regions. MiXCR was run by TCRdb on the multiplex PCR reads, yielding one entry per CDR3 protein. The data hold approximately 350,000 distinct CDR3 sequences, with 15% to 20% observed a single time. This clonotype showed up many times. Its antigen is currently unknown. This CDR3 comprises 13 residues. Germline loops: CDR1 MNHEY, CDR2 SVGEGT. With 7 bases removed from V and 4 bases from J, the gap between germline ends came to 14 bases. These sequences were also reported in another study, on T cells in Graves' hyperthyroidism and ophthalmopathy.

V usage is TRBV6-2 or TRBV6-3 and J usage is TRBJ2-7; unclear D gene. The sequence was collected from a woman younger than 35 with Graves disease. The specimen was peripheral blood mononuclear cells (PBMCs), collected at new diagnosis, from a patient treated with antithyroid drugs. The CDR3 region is CASTPGSPYEQYF. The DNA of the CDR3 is TGTGCCAGCACCCCCGGGTCCCCATACGAGCAGTACTTC.